The TCR beta chain under discussion was sequenced for a study of OX40 agonist ivuxolimab in advanced cancers. V was cut by 7 bases and J by 4 bases, with 19 bases left in between. The CDR3 runs 15 residues. CDR1 and CDR2 (germline): SGHVS, FQNEAQ. Libraries were prepared by immunoSEQ multiplex PCR; TCRdb keeps only in-frame clonotypes and omits some of them. The data contain approximately 96,000 clones, around 91% of them singletons. This sequence originates from an adult with an advanced solid tumor such as melanoma, head and neck, liver or kidney cancer. V usage is TRBV7-8 and J usage is TRBJ1-2; D may be TRBD1 (5 bases). This specimen was CD4+ or CD8+ T cells sorted from blood, taken in a trial of the OX40 agonist ivuxolimab. CDR3 residues: CASTPGLSGIYGYTF. Here the CDR3 DNA reads TGTGCCAGCACCCCGGGACTATCAGGGATCTATGGCTACACCTTC.